This TCR beta chain appears in the sequencing data of a study of Ad26.COV2.S vaccination and SARS-CoV-2 variants (dated by TCRdb to the early 2020s). Study-wide context: TCRbeta repertoire sequencing was used to assess the specificity and breadth of SARS-CoV-2-reactive T cell receptors after Ad26.COV2.S vaccination. A total of some 30 samples were included in the TCR-sequenced set, comprising about 20 Ad26.COV2.S vaccine recipients, 5 placebo recipients and 8 SARS-CoV-2 convalescent individuals. The study at large found these results: Vaccine and placebo recipients had comparable non-spike TCR breadth, which fits with the vaccine containing only spike. After vaccination, substantial breadth of spike-specific CD8+ and CD4+ T cell responses was reported. The authors noted that total T cell responses may have been underestimated by the TCR breadth and depth analyses. Ad26.COV2.S recipients had higher spike-specific TCR breadth than placebo recipients (P = 0.0014).

In the paper's terms, the time point label means: individuals recovered from natural SARS-CoV-2 infection. Turning to this clone: Its antigen specificity is not known. Base qualities are not recorded, but no much larger clone differs from it by a single base.

TCRbeta CDR3 regions were sequenced with the immunoSEQ Assay. After extraction, genomic DNA underwent amplification by bias-controlled multiplex PCR, followed by high-throughput sequencing. From the authors' description of their analysis: To quantify the absolute abundance of every unique TCRbeta CDR3 region, sequences were collapsed and filtered. Usable DNA was measured by amplifying reference genes present in all nucleated cells, and TCRbeta template counts were normalized to that usable DNA to estimate T cell fraction. Repertoire TCRs were annotated as SARS-CoV-2-specific when V gene, CDR3 amino acid sequence and J gene were exactly matched to a known reactive TCR set. MIRA supplied the reference SARS-CoV-2 TCR set, which was filtered for enrichment in COVID-19-positive ImmuneCODE repertoires so that public or cross-reactive TCRs were removed. Using the MIRA antigens, annotated TCRs were further analysed by specific ORF or by position within an ORF. Breadth was defined as annotated unique rearrangements over total unique productive rearrangements; depth was the summed frequency of those rearrangements. Group comparisons of TCR breadth used two-sided Wilcoxon rank-sum tests. The clones in this table, taken by TCRdb from immuneACCESS, are in-frame only. Not every clone is retained; where verified, under half of the shortfall comes from an unresolved V gene, and the cause of the rest is unknown. The DNA was the basis for D and trimming; V, J and clone size are from that table. The sample table shows 300,000 to 400,000 clones, and about 92% are seen once. The ten largest make up 3.9% of the sample.

Sequencing was performed on peripheral blood, taken after recovery from COVID-19. The sequence was obtained from a human donor who had recovered from COVID-19.

The base sequence is TGTGCCAGCAGCTTAACAAGCGAGCAGTACTTC. It encodes CASSLTSEQYF. The rearranged segments are TRBV11-2 and TRBJ2-7; the D gene lacks a confident call. The CDR3 covers 11 residues, taking in both the cysteine and the phenylalanine. Only the CDR3 DNA stays, 33 bases, in frame from base 1. V sheds 2 bases and J sheds 6 bases, leaving 5 bases between their ends. CDR1 and CDR2 are read off the germline V gene as SGHAT and FQNNGV.